Presented here are 18 T cell receptor beta chains from one specimen sequenced in a study of blood T cell repertoires in COVID-19 (dated by TCRdb to 2020 to 2021). Receptor amplification or capture employed the immunoSEQ multiplex PCR assay. TCRdb provides this immuneACCESS table in a form limited to in-frame rearrangements. Some clones are lacking; in checked studies, under half of them reflect an unresolved V gene, and why the rest are absent is not known. The sample has about 220,000 clones on record, 75% to 85% of them singletons. The ten most abundant clones make up about 5.6% of the sample. Sequencing was performed on peripheral blood. Source of these receptors: a woman between 70 and 85 years old with COVID-19, enrolled during active disease.

This CDR3 is CASSQGQITYGYTF. The CDR3 region has the DNA TGTGCCAGCAGCCAAGGACAGATCACCTATGGCTACACCTTC. The chain joins TRBV3-1 (or the pseudogene TRBV3-2) to TRBJ1-2; TRBD1 is a possible D gene (5 bases). Germline values: CDR1 LGHDT, CDR2 YNNKEL (reference sequence). This CDR3 comprises 14 residues. Between the trimmed V and J ends, which lost 1 base and 4 bases, there was a span of 10 bases.

This clone came up a few times. The chain carries TRBV18 and TRBJ2-7, with D hard to call. CDR3 length: 13 residues. The germline gives CDR1 KGHSH, CDR2 LQKENI. Trimming left V 2 bases short and J 5 bases short, with 10 bases between. The CDR3 DNA sequence: TGTGCCAGCTCACCAGCTAGTCACCACGAGCAGTACTTC. This translates into CASSPASHHEQYF.

This rearrangement joins TRBV19 to TRBJ2-2, with D tentatively TRBD2 (5 bases). CDR1 and CDR2 from the germline V gene are LNHDA and SQIVND (reference sequence). V gave up 3 bases and J gave up 1 base, with 9 bases separating them. The CDR3 is 15 residues long. The CDR3 bases are TGTGCCAGTAGTATGAGGGCAGGGAACACCGGGGAGCTGTTTTTT. Translating gives CASSMRAGNTGELFF.

This clone has more than one count but fewer than ten. This sequence joins TRBV6-1 and TRBJ1-2; maybe TRBD1 (6 bases). Germline V gives CDR1 MNHNS, CDR2 SASEGT. V lost 3 bases and J 3 bases, leaving 11 bases between the germline ends. There are 14 residues in the CDR3. The CDR3 DNA reads TGTGCCAGCAGTGACGTTTGGACAGACTATGGCTACACCTTC. This sequence encodes CASSDVWTDYGYTF.

This chain links TRBV6-4 with TRBJ2-1; 8 nucleotides match TRBD2. CDR3 length equals 14 residues. V trimming: 7 bases; J trimming: 1 base; junction bases outside the gene matches: 3. Germline-derived CDR1 and CDR2 are MRHNA and SNTAGT. The CDR3 loop reads CASKERESYNEQFF. CDR3 nucleotides: TGTGCCAGCAAGGAGCGGGAGTCCTACAATGAGCAGTTCTTC.

The chain has TRBV6-6 and TRBJ1-2; the D gene is possibly TRBD1 (6 bases). Trimming cost V 7 bases and J 1 base, with 13 bases left between them. Germline lookup yields CDR1 MNHNY and CDR2 SVGAGI (reference sequence). The CDR3 runs to 14 residues. This chain's CDR3 is CASMRTALNYGYTF. In nucleotides, the CDR3 is TGTGCCAGCATGCGGACAGCCCTTAACTATGGCTACACCTTC.

This chain links TRBV11-3 with TRBJ2-2, with D perhaps matching TRBD1 (6 bases). Per germline, CDR1 SGHNT and CDR2 YENEEA. CDR3 length: 15 amino acids. V shed 0 bases and J shed 5 bases, with 10 bases lying between them. This CDR3 reads CASSLDRGGTGELFF. The DNA of the CDR3 is TGTGCCAGCAGCTTAGACAGGGGCGGAACCGGGGAGCTGTTTTTT.

The chain couples TRBV30 to TRBJ2-3; tentatively, D is TRBD2 (6 bases). Per germline, CDR1 GTSNPN and CDR2 SVGIG (reference sequence). Trimming cost V 4 bases and J 5 bases, with 19 bases left between them. The CDR3 spans 15 residues. Written as DNA, the CDR3 is TGTGCCTGGAATTCGCGGGAAGCCCCTTTAGATACGCAGTATTTT. It specifies CAWNSREAPLDTQYF.

The gene calls are TRBV7-3 and TRBJ2-5; 10 bases align to TRBD1. This CDR3 comprises 15 residues. The germline V gene has CDR1 SGHTA and CDR2 FQGTGA. V lost 2 bases and J lost 5; bases outside the gene matches: 5. The CDR3 is CASSLGTGDWETQYF. Written as DNA, the CDR3 is TGTGCCAGCAGCTTAGGGACAGGGGATTGGGAGACCCAGTACTTC.

The genes are TRBV6-5 and TRBJ2-1, with D perhaps matching TRBD2 (6 bases). The CDR3 sequence is 15 residues long. CDR1 is MNHEY, CDR2 SVGAGI, per germline. Trimming took off 7 bases at V and 5 bases at J, with 18 bases between the two ends. The chain's CDR3 is CASTEGGSIHNEQFF. For the CDR3, the DNA is TGTGCCAGCACGGAGGGCGGGTCGATTCACAATGAGCAGTTCTTC.

V gene TRBV19 combines with J gene TRBJ1-2; TRBD1 agrees at 7 bases. This CDR3 region has 15 residues. CDR1 is LNHDA, CDR2 SQIVND, per germline (reference sequence). Trimming at V came to 3 bases and at J to 2 bases, leaving 6 bases not matched to a gene. The CDR3 is CASSIKGQTNYGYTF. The CDR3 bases are TGTGCCAGTAGTATTAAGGGACAGACCAACTATGGCTACACCTTC.

This clone was seen once. The J gene is TRBJ2-2, the V gene TRBV3-1 (or the pseudogene TRBV3-2), with TRBD2 matching over 11 bases. The CDR3 contains 18 residues. Germline trimming cut 1 base from V and 8 bases from J; bases unmatched to any gene: 12. Germline CDR1 reads LGHDT; CDR2 reads YNNKEL (reference sequence). CDR3 in DNA: TGTGCCAGCAGCCAAGTCCAACTAGCGGGAGACCGACCTGGGGAGCTGTTTTTT. The encoded protein is CASSQVQLAGDRPGELFF.

The V call is TRBV19, the J call TRBJ2-7; 12 nucleotides line up with TRBD2. V lost 2 bases and J lost 7; bases outside the gene matches: 9. Germline V gene lookup returns CDR1 LNHDA and CDR2 SQIVND (reference sequence). The CDR3 is 16 residues long. The DNA for the CDR3 is TGTGCCAGTAGTATATCTGGAACTAGCGGGAGGAGGGAGCAGTACTTC. Amino acid sequence: CASSISGTSGRREQYF.

This clone appeared a few times. The V call is TRBV12-3 or TRBV12-4, the J call TRBJ2-3, with 7 bases identical to TRBD1. The CDR3 is 11 residues long. V dropped 7 bases and J dropped 9; count of bases not matched to a gene: 4. The CDR3 DNA reads as TGTGCCAGCACCGGGACAGCAACGCAGTATTTT. Translated, it gives CASTGTATQYF.

This clone was observed a handful of times. The chain recombines TRBV11-2 with TRBJ2-5, with TRBD1 matching 8 bases. V trimming: 5 bases; J trimming: 5 bases; junction bases outside the gene matches: 7. Germline loops: CDR1 SGHAT, CDR2 FQNNGV. The CDR3 totals 14 residues. The CDR3 DNA follows: TGTGCCAGCAGCGCCGGACAGGGTCCGGAGACCCAGTACTTC. Its translation is CASSAGQGPETQYF.

The rearrangement links TRBV19 to TRBJ1-2, with 8 bases matching TRBD1. The J segment lost 4 bases and the V segment lost 7 bases, leaving 11 bases of the junction unmatched. The germline V gene has CDR1 LNHDA and CDR2 SQIVND (reference sequence). The CDR3 contains 15 residues. The CDR3 DNA sequence: TGTGCCAGTAAACAGGGGGAAGTCCCCAGCTATGGCTACACCTTC. Protein product: CASKQGEVPSYGYTF. Looking up the rest from reference TRBV19 and TRBJ1-2 gives the full variable domain: DGGITQSPKYLFRKEGQNVTLSCEQNLNHDAMYWYRQDPGQGLRLIYYSQIVNDFQKGDIAEGYSVSREKKESFPLTVTSAQKNPTAFYLCASKQGEVPSYGYTFGSGTRLTVV.

The chain carries TRBV11-2 and TRBJ2-5; possible D gene TRBD1, 6 bases. Trimming shortened V by 5 bases and J by 6 bases, and 16 bases separated the two germline ends. Looked up from germline, CDR1 is SGHAT and CDR2 is FQNNGV. The CDR3 is 14 residues long. Here the CDR3 reads CASSPRQAVKTQYF. In nucleotides, the CDR3 is TGTGCCAGCAGCCCTCGACAGGCTGTAAAGACCCAGTACTTC.

The rearrangement uses TRBV5-1 and TRBJ2-7; no reliable D call. CDR1 is SGHRS and CDR2 is YFSETQ in the germline V gene. The CDR3 has 13 residues. Deletions cut 2 bases from V and 1 base from J, with 7 bases between. CDR3 coding DNA: TGCGCCAGCAGCTTTGACGGGTCCTACGAGCAGTACTTC. Residues: CASSFDGSYEQYF. Variable domain in full (rest from reference TRBV5-1 and TRBJ2-7): KAGVTQTPRYLIKTRGQQVTLSCSPISGHRSVSWYQQTPGQGLQFLFEYFSETQRNKGNFPGRFSGRQFSNSRSEMNVSTLELGDSALYLCASSFDGSYEQYFGPGTRLTVT.